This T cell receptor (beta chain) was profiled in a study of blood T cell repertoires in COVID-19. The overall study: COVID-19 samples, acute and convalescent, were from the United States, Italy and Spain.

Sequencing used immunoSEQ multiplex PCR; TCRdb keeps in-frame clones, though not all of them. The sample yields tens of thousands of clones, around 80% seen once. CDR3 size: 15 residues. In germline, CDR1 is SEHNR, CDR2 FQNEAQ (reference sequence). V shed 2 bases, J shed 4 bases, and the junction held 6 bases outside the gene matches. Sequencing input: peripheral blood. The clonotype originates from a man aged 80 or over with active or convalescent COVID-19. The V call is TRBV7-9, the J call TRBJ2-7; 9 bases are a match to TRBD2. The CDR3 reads CASSLLTSGRYEQYF. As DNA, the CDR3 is TGTGCCAGCAGCTTACTCACTAGCGGGCGTTACGAGCAGTACTTC.